The present TCR beta chain was sequenced within a study of human T cells and chemical hapten exposure. This clonotype was counted at least ten times. Time point defined: patch test 3, about 24 weeks after DPC sensitization. This sample's treatment: therapeutic diphenylcyclopropenone sensitization with weekly scalp DPC. A single record per CDR3 protein comes from TCRdb applying MiXCR to the RACE reads. The sample consists of about 200,000 distinct CDR3 sequences, more than 20% of them appearing once. Trimming removed 10 bases from V and 3 bases from J; junction bases left unmatched: 10. Germline V gives CDR1 ENHRY, CDR2 SYGVKD. The CDR3 contains 14 residues.

This specimen was whole blood, taken in connection with sensitization to the hapten diphenylcyclopropenone (DPC). This clonotype originated in a woman aged 40 to 50 with alopecia areata. Some clones in this sample may be carry-over from other donors' samples. The gene calls are TRBV10-3 and TRBJ2-7, with 9 bases aligning to TRBD2. The CDR3 here is CATQGREGFYEQYF. Written as DNA, the CDR3 is TGTGCCACCCAAGGGCGGGAGGGCTTCTACGAGCAGTACTTC.